The T cell receptor beta chain under discussion was sequenced for a study of control samples from healthy donors and cancer patients. V was shortened by 1 base and J by 0 bases, with 10 bases between the two germline ends. Germline loops: CDR1 MNHNS, CDR2 SASEGT. The CDR3 consists of 16 residues. The data were produced by immunoSEQ multiplex PCR, yet TCRdb's version contains in-frame clones alone and is incomplete. The profile shows some 140,000 clones, more than 90% of them singletons. The receptor was isolated from a young man in good health. The sequenced material came from blood. V usage is TRBV6-1 and J usage is TRBJ1-3, with D unclear. DNA for the CDR3: TGTGCCAGCAGTGAAGACCCGGGAGGCTCTGGAAACACCATATATTTT. Protein sequence: CASSEDPGGSGNTIYF.